This TCR beta chain emerged from a study of blood T cells in healthy people across ages. Points on this clonotype: As yet, its antigen is unknown.

Germline CDR1 is MNHNS and CDR2 is SASEGT. The CDR3 is 13 residues long. V was trimmed by 1 base and J by 11 bases, leaving 14 bases between them. General observations from the study: Naive and antigen-experienced cells were not separated, limiting conclusive comparison. Measured against age, TCR beta diversity per million T cells decreased in a roughly linear manner.

Roughly 10 milliliters of peripheral blood were drawn from each donor. Isolated PBMCs totaled at least 6 million in each sample. A J-beta primer mix and a sample-barcoded 5' primer were used in a second PCR of about 7 to 11 cycles. TCRdb used MiXCR to reprocess the 5' RACE reads, holding one entry per CDR3 protein. The table records roughly 800,000 distinct CDR3 sequences, roughly 34% of them present only once. The specimen was blood. This rearrangement joins TRBV6-1 to TRBJ2-5, with D possibly TRBD1 on 6 matching bases. This TCR was recovered from a man between 18 and 35 years old in good health. In DNA, the CDR3 is TGTGCCAGCAGTGAAGTGACAGGAAGGATTCAGTACTTC. It yields the protein CASSEVTGRIQYF.